One T cell receptor (beta chain) is described in this entry. The antigen is unknown. Germline V CDR1 and CDR2: SGDLS, YYNGEE. The length of the CDR3 is 14 residues. Trimming removed 4 bases at V and 4 bases at J, with 14 bases between. This sample was taken from a study of CD8 T cells in acute hepatitis C reinfection. Study as a whole: CD8+ T cells specific for HCV NS3-1073 were sequenced. Broader study findings: Chronically infected subjects had no follow-up NS3-1073 repertoires. Differing sequencing approaches may have limited exact matches to other epitopes.

TCRdb's copy holds only in-frame clones and misses some; the assay was immunoSEQ multiplex PCR. The sample shows over 35,000 clones, around nine tenths of them seen only once. Time point specified: naive CD8 control sorted from an acute-time-point sample. People who inject drugs in the Montreal Hepatitis C Cohort were donors. The clonotype originates from a man aged 25 to 45 with chronic hepatitis C. V usage is TRBV9 and J usage is TRBJ2-5; a weak D match, TRBD1 (5 bases). Sequencing was done on a sample of naive CD8+ T cells from PBMCs. Written as DNA, the CDR3 is TGTGCCAGCAGCCCGCAGGGCCTCTCAGAGACCCAGTACTTC. Translated: CASSPQGLSETQYF.